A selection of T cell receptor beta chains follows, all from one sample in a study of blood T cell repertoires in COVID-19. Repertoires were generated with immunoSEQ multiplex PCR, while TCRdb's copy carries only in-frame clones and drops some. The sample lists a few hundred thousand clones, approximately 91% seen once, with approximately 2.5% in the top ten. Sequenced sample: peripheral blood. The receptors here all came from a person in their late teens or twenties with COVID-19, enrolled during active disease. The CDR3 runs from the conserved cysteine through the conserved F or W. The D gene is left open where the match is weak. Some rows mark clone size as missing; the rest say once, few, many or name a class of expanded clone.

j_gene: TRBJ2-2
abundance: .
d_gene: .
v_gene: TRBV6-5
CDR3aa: CASSYSSSGSGELFF
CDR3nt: TGTGCCAGCAGTTACTCGTCGTCGGGATCCGGGGAGCTGTTTTTT

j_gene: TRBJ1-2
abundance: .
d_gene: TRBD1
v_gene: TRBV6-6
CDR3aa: CASSYSQGAVGYTF
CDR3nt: TGTGCCAGCAGTTACTCGCAGGGGGCAGTGGGCTACACCTTC

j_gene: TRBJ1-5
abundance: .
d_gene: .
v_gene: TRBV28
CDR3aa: CASSFPGSFDQPQHF
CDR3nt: TGTGCCAGCAGTTTCCCCGGGTCTTTCGATCAGCCCCAGCATTTT

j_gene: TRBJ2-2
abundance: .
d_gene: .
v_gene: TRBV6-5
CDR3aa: CASRQGAGELFF
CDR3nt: TGTGCCAGCAGGCAGGGCGCCGGGGAGCTGTTTTTT

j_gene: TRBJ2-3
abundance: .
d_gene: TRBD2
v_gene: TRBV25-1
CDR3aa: CASIGAGSTDTQYF
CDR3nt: TGTGCCAGCATCGGAGCGGGGAGCACAGATACGCAGTATTTT

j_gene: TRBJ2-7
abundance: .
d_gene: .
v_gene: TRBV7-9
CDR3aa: CASSSTSVNYEQYF
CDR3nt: TGTGCCAGCAGCTCTACCTCGGTTAACTACGAGCAGTACTTC

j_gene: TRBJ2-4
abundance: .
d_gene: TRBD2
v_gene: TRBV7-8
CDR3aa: CASSPGLAGALAKNIQYF
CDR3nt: TGTGCCAGCAGCCCAGGACTAGCGGGAGCTCTGGCCAAAAACATTCAGTACTTC

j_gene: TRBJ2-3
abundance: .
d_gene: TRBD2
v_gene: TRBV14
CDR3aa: CASSQLPGLLPTDTQYF
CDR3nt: TGTGCCAGCAGCCAATTGCCGGGACTACTGCCCACAGATACGCAGTATTTT

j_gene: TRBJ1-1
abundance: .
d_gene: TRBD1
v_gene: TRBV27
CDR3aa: CATRDRVRRDTEAFF
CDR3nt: TGTGCCACAAGGGACAGGGTGAGGAGGGACACTGAAGCTTTCTTT

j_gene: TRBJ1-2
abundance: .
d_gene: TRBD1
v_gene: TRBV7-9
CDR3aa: CASSRRDRDYGYTF
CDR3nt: TGTGCCAGCAGCCGGCGGGACAGGGATTATGGCTACACCTTC

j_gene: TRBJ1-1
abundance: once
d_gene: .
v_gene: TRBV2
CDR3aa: CASSGEAAGTEAFF
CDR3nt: TGTGCCAGCAGTGGGGAAGCGGCGGGCACTGAAGCTTTCTTT

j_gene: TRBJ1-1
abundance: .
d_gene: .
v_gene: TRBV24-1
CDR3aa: CATSDSQGGSTEAFF
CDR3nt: TGTGCCACCAGTGATTCACAGGGCGGGAGCACTGAAGCTTTCTTT

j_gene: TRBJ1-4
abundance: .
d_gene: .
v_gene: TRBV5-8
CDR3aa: CASSHQGEKLFF
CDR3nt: TGTGCCAGCAGCCACCAGGGTGAAAAACTGTTTTTT

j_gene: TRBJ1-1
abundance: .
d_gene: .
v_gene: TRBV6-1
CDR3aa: CASTEGVTEAFF
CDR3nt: TGTGCCAGCACCGAGGGGGTTACTGAAGCTTTCTTT

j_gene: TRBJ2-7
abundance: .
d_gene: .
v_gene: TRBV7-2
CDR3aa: CASSLPLARYEQYF
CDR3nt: TGTGCCAGCAGCTTACCACTAGCAAGGTACGAGCAGTACTTC

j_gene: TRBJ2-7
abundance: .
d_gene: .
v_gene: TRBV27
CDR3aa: CASISPSYEQYF
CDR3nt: TGTGCCAGCATTAGCCCCTCCTACGAGCAGTACTTC

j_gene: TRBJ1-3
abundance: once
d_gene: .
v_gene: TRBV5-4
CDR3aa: CASSSGGLVENTIYF
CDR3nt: TGTGCCAGCAGCTCCGGGGGGCTTGTCGAAAACACCATATATTTT

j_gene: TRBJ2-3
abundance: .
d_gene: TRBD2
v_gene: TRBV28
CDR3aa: CASSSPAGGTDTQYF
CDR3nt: TGTGCCAGCAGTTCCCCGGCGGGAGGCACAGATACGCAGTATTTT

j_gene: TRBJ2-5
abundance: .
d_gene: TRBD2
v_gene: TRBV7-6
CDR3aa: CASSLVGRESLTQYF
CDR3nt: TGTGCCAGCAGCTTAGTCGGGCGGGAGTCGCTGACCCAGTACTTC

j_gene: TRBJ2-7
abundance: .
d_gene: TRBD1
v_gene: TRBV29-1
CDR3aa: CSVGPGQGSYEQYF
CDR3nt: TGCAGCGTTGGCCCCGGACAGGGGAGCTACGAGCAGTACTTC

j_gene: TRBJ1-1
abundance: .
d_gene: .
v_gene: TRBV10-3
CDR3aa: CAISAGGRYTEAFF
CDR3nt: TGTGCCATCAGTGCGGGGGGCCGGTACACTGAAGCTTTCTTT

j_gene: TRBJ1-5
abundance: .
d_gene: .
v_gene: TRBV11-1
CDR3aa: CASSFSRGSNQPQHF
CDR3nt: TGTGCCAGCAGCTTCAGCAGGGGAAGCAATCAGCCCCAGCATTTT